This T cell receptor (beta chain) was obtained from a study of OX40 agonist ivuxolimab in advanced cancers. Study as a whole: A male proportion of about 84% was recorded, with mean age around 62 years and range about 23 to 80.

Profiled with immunoSEQ multiplex PCR; TCRdb holds only in-frame clones, not every one. The data hold around 80,000 clones, with 85% to 90% observed a single time. A note on this clone: Its antigen is undetermined.

Trimming took off 4 bases at V and 5 bases at J, with 14 bases between the two ends. The CDR3 is 14 residues long. Germline loops: CDR1 MDHEN, CDR2 SYDVKM. Study findings and constraints: More expanded clones were seen, on average, in CD8+ T cells than in CD4+.

This clonotype was obtained from an adult with an advanced solid tumor such as melanoma, head and neck, liver or kidney cancer. The V and J genes are TRBV28 and TRBJ2-5; D might be TRBD2 (5 bases). Sequenced here: CD4+ or CD8+ T cells sorted from blood, sampled in a trial of the OX40 agonist ivuxolimab. The CDR3 sequence is CASSSPRRMETQYF. DNA for the CDR3: TGTGCCAGCAGTTCCCCCCGGAGGATGGAGACCCAGTACTTC.